This T cell receptor (beta chain) was retrieved from a study of blood T cell repertoires in COVID-19. Study at large: The samples span acute and convalescent COVID-19 from the United States, Italy and Spain. Sources were T cells, B-cell-depleted T cells, or PBMCs; the material itself was cDNA or gDNA.

The V gene's germline CDR1 is SGHAT and CDR2 FQNNGV. CDR3 length equals 16 residues. The ends were cut back, 0 bases at V and 6 bases at J, with 15 bases in the middle. Assay used: immunoSEQ multiplex PCR; TCRdb lists only in-frame clones, some missing. The table lists a few hundred thousand clones, roughly 86% of them singletons. Participants' own reports of clinical history determined their cohort assignment. This clone was counted a single time. The receptor was derived from a woman between 45 and 60 years old who had been exposed to COVID-19. The V and J genes are TRBV11-2 and TRBJ1-3; tentatively, D is TRBD1 (5 bases). Sequenced material: PBMCs or T cells enriched from blood (not recorded which). The CDR3 region is CASSLDHSGGANTIYF. The CDR3 nucleotides read TGTGCCAGCAGCTTAGATCATTCAGGAGGGGCAAACACCATATATTTT.